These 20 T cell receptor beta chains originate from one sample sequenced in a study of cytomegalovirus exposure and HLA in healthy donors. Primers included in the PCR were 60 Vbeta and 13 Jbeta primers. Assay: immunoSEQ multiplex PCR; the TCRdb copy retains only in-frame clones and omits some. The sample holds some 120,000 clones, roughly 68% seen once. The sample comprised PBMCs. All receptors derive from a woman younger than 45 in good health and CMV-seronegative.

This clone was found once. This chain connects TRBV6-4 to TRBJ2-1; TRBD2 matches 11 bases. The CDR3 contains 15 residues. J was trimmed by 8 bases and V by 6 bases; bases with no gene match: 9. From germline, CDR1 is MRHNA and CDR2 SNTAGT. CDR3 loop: CASRPLAGDRDEQFF. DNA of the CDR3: TGTGCCAGCAGGCCACTAGCGGGAGATAGGGATGAGCAGTTCTTC.

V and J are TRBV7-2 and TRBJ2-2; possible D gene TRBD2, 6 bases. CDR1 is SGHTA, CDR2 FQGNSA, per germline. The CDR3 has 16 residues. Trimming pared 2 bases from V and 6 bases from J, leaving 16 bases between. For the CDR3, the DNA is TGTGCCAGCAGCTTACCCCGACTAGGAGGTCCCGGGGAGCTGTTTTTT. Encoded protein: CASSLPRLGGPGELFF.

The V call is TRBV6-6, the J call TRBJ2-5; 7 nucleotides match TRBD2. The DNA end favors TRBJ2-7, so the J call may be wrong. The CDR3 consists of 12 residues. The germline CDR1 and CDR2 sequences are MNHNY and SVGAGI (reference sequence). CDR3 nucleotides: TGTGCCAGCACCCGGACTAGTAACGAGCAGTACTTC. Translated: CASTRTSNEQYF.

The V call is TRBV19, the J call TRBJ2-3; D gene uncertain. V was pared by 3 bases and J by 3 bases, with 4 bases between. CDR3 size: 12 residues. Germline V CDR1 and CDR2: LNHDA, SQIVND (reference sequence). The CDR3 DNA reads TGTGCCAGTAGTATCTCTACAGATACGCAGTATTTT. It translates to CASSISTDTQYF.

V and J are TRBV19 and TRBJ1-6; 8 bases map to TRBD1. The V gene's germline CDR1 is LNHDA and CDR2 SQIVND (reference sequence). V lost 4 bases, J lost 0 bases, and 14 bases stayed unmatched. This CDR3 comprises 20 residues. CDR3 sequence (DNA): TGTGCCAGTAGTAGAAAACCGGGACAGGACGCTGCCTCCTATAATTCACCCCTCCACTTT. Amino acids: CASSRKPGQDAASYNSPLHF.

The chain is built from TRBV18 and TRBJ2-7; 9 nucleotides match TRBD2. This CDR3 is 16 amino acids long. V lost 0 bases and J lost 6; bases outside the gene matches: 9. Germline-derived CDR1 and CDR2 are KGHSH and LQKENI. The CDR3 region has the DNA TGTGCCAGCTCACCACCCCTTAGGCTAGCGGGAATCGAGCAGTACTTC. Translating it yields CASSPPLRLAGIEQYF.

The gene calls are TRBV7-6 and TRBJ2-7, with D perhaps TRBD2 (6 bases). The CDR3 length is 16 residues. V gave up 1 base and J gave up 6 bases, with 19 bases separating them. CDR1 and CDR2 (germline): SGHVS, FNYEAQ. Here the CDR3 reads CASSLEGGTSYVEQYF. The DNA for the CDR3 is TGTGCCAGCAGCTTAGAAGGAGGGACTTCTTACGTCGAGCAGTACTTC.

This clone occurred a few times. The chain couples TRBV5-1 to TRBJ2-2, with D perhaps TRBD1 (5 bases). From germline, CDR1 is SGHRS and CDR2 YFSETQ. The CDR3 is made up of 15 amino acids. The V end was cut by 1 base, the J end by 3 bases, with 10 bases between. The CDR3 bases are TGCGCCAGCAGCTTGTCCAGGGCGGACACCGGGGAGCTGTTTTTT. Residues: CASSLSRADTGELFF.

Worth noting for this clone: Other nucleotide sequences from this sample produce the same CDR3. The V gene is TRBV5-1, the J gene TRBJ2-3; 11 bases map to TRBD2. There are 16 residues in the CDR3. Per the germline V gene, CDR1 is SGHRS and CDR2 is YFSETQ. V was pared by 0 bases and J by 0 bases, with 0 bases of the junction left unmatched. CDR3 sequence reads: CASSLGTSGSTDTQYF. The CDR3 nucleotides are TGCGCCAGCAGCTTGGGGACTAGCGGGAGCACAGATACGCAGTATTTT.

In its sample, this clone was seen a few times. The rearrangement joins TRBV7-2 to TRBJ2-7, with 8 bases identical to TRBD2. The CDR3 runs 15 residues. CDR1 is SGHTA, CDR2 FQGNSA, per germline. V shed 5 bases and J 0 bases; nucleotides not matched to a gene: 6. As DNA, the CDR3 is TGTGCCAGCAGCCCCGTAAGCGGGAGCTCCTACGAGCAGTACTTC. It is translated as CASSPVSGSSYEQYF.

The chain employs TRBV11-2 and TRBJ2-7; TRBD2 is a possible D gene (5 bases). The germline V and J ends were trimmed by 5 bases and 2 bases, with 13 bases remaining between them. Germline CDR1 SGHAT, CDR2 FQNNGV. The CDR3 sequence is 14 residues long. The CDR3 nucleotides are TGTGCCAGCAGCCCAACGACTACTACCTACGAGCAGTACTTC. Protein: CASSPTTTTYEQYF.

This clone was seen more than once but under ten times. CDR3 in DNA: TGTGCCAGCAGCTTGAAAGACAGGGGGGTTGAGACTGAAGCTTTCTTT. Amino acids: CASSLKDRGVETEAFF. The genes are TRBV5-5 and TRBJ1-1, with 9 bases lining up with TRBD1. The CDR3 runs 16 residues. Germline lookup yields CDR1 SGHKS and CDR2 YYEKEE (reference sequence). The J segment lost 5 bases and the V segment lost 1 base, leaving 9 bases of the junction unmatched.

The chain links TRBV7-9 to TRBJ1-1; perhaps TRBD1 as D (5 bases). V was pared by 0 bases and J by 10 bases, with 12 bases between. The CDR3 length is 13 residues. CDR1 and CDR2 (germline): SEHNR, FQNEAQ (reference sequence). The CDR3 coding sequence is TGTGCCAGCAGCTTAGCGGCCAGGGTTGGAGCTTTCTTT. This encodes CASSLAARVGAFF.

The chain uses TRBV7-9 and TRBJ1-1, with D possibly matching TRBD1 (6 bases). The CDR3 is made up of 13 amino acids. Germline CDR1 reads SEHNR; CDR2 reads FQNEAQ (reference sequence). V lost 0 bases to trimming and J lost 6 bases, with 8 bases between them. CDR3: CASSLAQGSEAFF. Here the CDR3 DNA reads TGTGCCAGCAGCTTAGCACAGGGTTCTGAAGCTTTCTTT.

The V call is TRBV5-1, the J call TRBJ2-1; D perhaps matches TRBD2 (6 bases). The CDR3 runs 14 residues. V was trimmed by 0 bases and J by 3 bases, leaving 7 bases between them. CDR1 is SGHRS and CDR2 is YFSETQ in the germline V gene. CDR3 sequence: CASSLGDFYNEQFF. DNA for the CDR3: TGCGCCAGCAGCTTGGGGGACTTCTACAATGAGCAGTTCTTC. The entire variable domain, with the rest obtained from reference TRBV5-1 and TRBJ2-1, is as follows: KAGVTQTPRYLIKTRGQQVTLSCSPISGHRSVSWYQQTPGQGLQFLFEYFSETQRNKGNFPGRFSGRQFSNSRSEMNVSTLELGDSALYLCASSLGDFYNEQFFGPGTRLTVL.

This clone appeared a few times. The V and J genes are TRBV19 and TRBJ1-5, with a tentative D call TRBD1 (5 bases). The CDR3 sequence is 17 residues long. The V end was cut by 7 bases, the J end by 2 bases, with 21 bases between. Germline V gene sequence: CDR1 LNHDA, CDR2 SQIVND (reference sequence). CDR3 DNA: TGTGCCAGTACTCTGTTCTTTGACTCCAGGGGCAATCAGCCCCAGCATTTT. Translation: CASTLFFDSRGNQPQHF. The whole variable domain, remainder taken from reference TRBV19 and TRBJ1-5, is DGGITQSPKYLFRKEGQNVTLSCEQNLNHDAMYWYRQDPGQGLRLIYYSQIVNDFQKGDIAEGYSVSREKKESFPLTVTSAQKNPTAFYLCASTLFFDSRGNQPQHFGDGTRLSIL.

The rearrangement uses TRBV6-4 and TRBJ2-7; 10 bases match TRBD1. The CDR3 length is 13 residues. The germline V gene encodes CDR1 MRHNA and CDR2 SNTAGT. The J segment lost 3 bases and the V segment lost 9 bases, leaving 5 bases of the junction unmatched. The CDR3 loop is CARSGTGVYEQYF. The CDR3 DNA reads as TGTGCCAGATCCGGGACAGGGGTCTACGAGCAGTACTTC.

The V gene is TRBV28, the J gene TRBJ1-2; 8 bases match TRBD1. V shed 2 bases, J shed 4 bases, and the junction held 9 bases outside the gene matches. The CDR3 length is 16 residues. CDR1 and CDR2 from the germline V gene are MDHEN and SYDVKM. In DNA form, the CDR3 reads TGTGCCAGCAGTTTAATCGCAGGGGGCGCGTCCTATGGCTACACCTTC. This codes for CASSLIAGGASYGYTF.

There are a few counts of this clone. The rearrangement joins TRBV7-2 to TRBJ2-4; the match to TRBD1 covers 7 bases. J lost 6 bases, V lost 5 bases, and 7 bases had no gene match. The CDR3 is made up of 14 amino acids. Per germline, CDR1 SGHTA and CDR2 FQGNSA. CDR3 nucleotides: TGTGCCAGCAGCGTAACCGGGACAGCAAACATTCAGTACTTC. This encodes CASSVTGTANIQYF.

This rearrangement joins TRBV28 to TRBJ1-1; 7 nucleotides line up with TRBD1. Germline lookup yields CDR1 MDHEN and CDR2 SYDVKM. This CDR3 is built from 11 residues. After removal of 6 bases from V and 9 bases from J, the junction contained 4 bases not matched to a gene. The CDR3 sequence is CASSTGVKAFF. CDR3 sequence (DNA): TGTGCCAGCAGCACAGGGGTTAAAGCTTTCTTT.